This T cell receptor beta chain was sequenced in a study of blood T cell repertoires in COVID-19. Background on the study: From the United States, Italy and Spain came samples of acute and convalescent COVID-19.

Those enrolled, adults aged 18 to 89 years, came from about two dozen US areas. Clinical history as reported by participants underpinned cohort assignment. Donors in Cohort 3 counted as recovered after two negative PCRs, clearance, or symptom resolution. The method was immunoSEQ multiplex PCR; TCRdb's version includes in-frame clones alone and lacks a portion of them. The table shows under 200,000 clones, with more than 80% occurring only once. The CDR3 extends over 14 amino acids. Germline V gene lookup returns CDR1 SGHKS and CDR2 YYEKEE (reference sequence). V was shortened by 0 bases and J by 7 bases, with 13 bases between the two germline ends.

The gene calls are TRBV5-5 and TRBJ1-1; the D is unclear. Sequences were obtained from PBMCs or T cells enriched from blood (not recorded which). The sequence came from a woman between 18 and 29 years old who had recovered from COVID-19. Written as DNA, the CDR3 is TGTGCCAGCAGCTTGGGATCCGACTCCGATGAAGCTTTCTTT. Amino acid sequence: CASSLGSDSDEAFF.